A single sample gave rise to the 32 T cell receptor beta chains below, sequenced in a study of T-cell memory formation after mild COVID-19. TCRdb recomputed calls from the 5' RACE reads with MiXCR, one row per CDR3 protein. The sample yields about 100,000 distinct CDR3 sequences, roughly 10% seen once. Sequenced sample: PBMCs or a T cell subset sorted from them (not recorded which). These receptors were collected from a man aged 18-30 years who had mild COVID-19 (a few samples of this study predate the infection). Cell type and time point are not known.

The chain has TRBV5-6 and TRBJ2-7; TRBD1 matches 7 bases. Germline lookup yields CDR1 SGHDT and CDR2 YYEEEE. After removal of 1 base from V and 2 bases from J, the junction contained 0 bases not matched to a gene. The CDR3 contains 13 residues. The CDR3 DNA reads TGTGCCAGCAGCTTGACAGGGGCCTACGAGCAGTACGTC. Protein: CASSLTGAYEQYV.

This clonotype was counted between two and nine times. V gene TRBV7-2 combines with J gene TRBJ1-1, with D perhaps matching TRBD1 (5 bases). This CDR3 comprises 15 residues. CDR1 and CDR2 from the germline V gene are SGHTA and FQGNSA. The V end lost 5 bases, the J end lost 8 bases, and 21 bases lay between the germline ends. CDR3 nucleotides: TGTGCCAGCAGCCAACTACCGGGGCCCTATGCCGAAGCTTTCTTT. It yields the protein CASSQLPGPYAEAFF. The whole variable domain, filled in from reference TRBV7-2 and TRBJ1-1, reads GAGVSQSPSNKVTEKGKDVELRCDPISGHTALYWYRQSLGQGLEFLIYFQGNSAPDKSGLPSDRFSAERTGGSVSTLTIQRTQQEDSAVYLCASSQLPGPYAEAFFGQGTRLTVV.

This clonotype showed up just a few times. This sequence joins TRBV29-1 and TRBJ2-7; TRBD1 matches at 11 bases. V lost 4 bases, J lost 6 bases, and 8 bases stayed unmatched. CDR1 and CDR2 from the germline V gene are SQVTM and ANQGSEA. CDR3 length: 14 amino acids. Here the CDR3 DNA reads TGCAGCGTTGCTGATGGGACAGGGGGTAGCGAGCAGTACTTC. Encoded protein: CSVADGTGGSEQYF.

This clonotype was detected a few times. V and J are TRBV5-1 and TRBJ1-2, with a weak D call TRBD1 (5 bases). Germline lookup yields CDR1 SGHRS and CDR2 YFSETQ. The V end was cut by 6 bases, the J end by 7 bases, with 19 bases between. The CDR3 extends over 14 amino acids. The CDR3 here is CASTPAGEDFGYTF. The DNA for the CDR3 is TGCGCCAGCACCCCCGCGGGGGAAGACTTTGGCTACACCTTC.

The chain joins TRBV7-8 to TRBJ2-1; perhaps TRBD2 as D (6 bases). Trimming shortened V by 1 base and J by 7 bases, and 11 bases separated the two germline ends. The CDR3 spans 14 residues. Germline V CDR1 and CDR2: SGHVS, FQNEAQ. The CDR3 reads CASSLGLGGNEQFF. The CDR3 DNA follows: TGTGCCAGCAGCTTAGGACTAGGTGGGAATGAGCAGTTCTTC.

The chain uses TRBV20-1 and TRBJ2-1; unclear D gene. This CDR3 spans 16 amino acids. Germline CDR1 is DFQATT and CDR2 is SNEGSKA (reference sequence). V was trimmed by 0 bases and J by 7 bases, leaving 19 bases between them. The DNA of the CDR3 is TGCAGTGCTAGAGATACCTTGCGGTACCCCCTTAATGAGCAGTTCTTC. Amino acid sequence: CSARDTLRYPLNEQFF.

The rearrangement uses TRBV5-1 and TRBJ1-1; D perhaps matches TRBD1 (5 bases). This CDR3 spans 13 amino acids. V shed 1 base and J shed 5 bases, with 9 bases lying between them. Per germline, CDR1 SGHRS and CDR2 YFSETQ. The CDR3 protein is CASSLRGYTEAFF. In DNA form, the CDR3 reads TGCGCCAGCAGCTTGCGGGGGTATACTGAAGCTTTCTTT.

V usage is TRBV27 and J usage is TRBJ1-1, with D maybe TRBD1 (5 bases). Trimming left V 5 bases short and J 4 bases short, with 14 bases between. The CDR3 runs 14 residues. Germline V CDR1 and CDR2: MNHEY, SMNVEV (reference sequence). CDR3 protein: CASSPPSGSTEAFF. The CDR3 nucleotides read TGTGCCAGCAGTCCCCCCTCAGGGTCCACTGAAGCTTTCTTT.

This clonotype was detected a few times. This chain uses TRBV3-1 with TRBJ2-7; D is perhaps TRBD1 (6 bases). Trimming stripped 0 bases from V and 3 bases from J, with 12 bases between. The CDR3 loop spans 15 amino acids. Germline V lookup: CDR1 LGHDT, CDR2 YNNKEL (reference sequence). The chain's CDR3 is CASSQESDSHYEQYF. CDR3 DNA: TGTGCCAGCAGCCAAGAATCGGACAGCCACTACGAGCAGTACTTC.

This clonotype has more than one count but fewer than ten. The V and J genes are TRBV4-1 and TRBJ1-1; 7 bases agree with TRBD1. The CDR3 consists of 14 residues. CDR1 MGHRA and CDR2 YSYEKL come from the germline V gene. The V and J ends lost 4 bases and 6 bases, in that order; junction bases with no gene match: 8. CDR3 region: CASSPDRVSAEAFF. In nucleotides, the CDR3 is TGCGCCAGCAGCCCCGACAGGGTGTCGGCTGAAGCTTTCTTT.

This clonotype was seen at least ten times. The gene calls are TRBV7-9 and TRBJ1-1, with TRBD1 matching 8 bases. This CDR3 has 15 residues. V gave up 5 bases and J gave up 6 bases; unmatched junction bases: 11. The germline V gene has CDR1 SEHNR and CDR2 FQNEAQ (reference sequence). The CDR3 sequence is CASSPSQGAWSEAFF. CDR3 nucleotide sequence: TGTGCCAGCAGCCCGTCCCAGGGGGCTTGGTCTGAAGCTTTCTTT. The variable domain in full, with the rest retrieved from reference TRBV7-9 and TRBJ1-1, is DTGVSQNPRHKITKRGQNVTFRCDPISEHNRLYWYRQTLGQGPEFLTYFQNEAQLEKSRLLSDRFSAERPKGSFSTLEIQRTEQGDSAMYLCASSPSQGAWSEAFFGQGTRLTVV.

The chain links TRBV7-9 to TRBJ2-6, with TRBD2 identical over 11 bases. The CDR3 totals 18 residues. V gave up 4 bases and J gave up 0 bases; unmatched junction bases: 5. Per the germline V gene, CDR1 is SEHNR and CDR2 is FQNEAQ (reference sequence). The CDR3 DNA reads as TGTGCCAGCAGCTCACTAGCGGGGGTAAACTCTGGGGCCAACGTCCTGACTTTC. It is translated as CASSSLAGVNSGANVLTF.

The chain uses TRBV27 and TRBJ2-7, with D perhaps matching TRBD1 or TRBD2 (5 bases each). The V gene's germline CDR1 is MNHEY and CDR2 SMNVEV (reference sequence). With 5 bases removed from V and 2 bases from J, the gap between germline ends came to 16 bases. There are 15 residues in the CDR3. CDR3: CASSARGYGAYEQYF. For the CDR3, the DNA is TGTGCCAGCAGTGCTAGGGGCTACGGGGCCTACGAGCAGTACTTC.

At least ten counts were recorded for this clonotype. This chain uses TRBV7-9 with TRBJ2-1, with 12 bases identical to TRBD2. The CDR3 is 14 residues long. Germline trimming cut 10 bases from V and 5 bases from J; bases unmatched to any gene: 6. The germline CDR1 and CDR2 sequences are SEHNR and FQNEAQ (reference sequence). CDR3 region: CANFRLAGDNEQFF. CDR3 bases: TGTGCCAATTTCCGACTAGCGGGGGACAATGAGCAGTTCTTC.

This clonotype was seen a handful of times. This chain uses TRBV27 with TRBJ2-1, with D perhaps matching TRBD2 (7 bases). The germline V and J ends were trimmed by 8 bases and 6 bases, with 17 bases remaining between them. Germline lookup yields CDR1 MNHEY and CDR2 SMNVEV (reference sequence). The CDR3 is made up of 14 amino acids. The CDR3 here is CASAVGGQFNEQFF. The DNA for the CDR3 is TGTGCCAGCGCAGTCGGGGGGCAGTTCAATGAGCAGTTCTTC.

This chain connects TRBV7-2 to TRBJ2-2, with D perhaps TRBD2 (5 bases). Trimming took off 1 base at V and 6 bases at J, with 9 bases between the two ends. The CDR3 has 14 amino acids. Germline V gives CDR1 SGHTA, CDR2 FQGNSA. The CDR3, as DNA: TGTGCCAGCAGCTTAGTCCGCGGGTCCGGGGAGCTGTTTTTT. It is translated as CASSLVRGSGELFF. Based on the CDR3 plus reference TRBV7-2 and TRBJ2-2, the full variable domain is GAGVSQSPSNKVTEKGKDVELRCDPISGHTALYWYRQSLGQGLEFLIYFQGNSAPDKSGLPSDRFSAERTGGSVSTLTIQRTQQEDSAVYLCASSLVRGSGELFFGEGSRLTVL.

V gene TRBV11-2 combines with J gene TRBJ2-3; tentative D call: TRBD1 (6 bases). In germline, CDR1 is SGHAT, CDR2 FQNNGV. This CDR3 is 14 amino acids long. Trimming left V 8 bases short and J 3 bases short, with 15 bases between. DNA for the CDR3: TGTGCCAGCCAACATCAGGGGCTAACAGATACGCAGTATTTT. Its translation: CASQHQGLTDTQYF.

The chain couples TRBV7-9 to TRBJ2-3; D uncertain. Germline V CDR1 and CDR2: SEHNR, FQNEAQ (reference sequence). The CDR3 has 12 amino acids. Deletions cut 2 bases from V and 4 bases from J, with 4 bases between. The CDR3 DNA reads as TGTGCCAGCAGCTTATTTCCAGATACGCAGTATTTT. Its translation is CASSLFPDTQYF. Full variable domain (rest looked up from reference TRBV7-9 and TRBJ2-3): DTGVSQNPRHKITKRGQNVTFRCDPISEHNRLYWYRQTLGQGPEFLTYFQNEAQLEKSRLLSDRFSAERPKGSFSTLEIQRTEQGDSAMYLCASSLFPDTQYFGPGTRLTVL.

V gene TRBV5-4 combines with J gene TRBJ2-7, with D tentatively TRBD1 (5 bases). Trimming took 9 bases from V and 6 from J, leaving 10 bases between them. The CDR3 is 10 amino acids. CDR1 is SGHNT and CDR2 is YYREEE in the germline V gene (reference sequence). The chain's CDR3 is CATGSAEQYF. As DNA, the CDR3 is TGTGCCACAGGGTCCGCCGAGCAGTACTTC.

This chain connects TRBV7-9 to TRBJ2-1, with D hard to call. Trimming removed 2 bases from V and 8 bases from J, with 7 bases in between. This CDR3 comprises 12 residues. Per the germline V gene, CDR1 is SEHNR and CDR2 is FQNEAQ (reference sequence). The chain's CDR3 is CASSLTLDEQFF. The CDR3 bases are TGTGCCAGCAGCTTAACCCTTGATGAGCAGTTCTTC.

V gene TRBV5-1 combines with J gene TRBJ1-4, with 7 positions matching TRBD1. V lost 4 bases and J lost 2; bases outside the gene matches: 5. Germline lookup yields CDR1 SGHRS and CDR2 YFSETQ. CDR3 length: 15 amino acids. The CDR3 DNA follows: TGCGCCAGCAGCATAAAACAGGGGACTAATGAAAAACTGTTTTTT. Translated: CASSIKQGTNEKLFF.

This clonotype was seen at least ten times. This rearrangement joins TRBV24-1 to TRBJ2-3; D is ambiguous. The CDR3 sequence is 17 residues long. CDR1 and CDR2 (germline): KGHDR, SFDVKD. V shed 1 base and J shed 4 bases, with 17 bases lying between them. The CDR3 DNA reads TGTGCCACCAGTGATTTTCCGGAAGGGCCAAGCGCAGATACGCAGTATTTT. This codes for CATSDFPEGPSADTQYF.

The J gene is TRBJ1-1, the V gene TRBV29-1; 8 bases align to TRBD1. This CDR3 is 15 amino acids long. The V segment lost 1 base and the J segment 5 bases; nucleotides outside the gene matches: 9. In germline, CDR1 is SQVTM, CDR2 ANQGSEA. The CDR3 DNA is TGCAGCGTTGAAGTGGCAGGGGGCTCAGGAACTGAAGCTTTCTTT. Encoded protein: CSVEVAGGSGTEAFF.

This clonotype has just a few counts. The CDR3 region has the DNA TGCGCCAGCAGGTCAGGCCAGGGGGGCGACACAGATACGCAGTATTTT. Its translation is CASRSGQGGDTDTQYF. The chain has TRBV5-1 and TRBJ2-3; a weak D match, TRBD1 (7 bases). The V end was cut by 5 bases, the J end by 2 bases, with 18 bases between. Germline CDR1 and CDR2: SGHRS and YFSETQ. The CDR3 is 16 amino acids.

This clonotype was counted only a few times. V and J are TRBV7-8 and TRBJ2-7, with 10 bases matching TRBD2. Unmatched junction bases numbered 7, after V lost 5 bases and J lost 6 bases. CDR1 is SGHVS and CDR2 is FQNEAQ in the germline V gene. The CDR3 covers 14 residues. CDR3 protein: CASSPLVAGGEQYF. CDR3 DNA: TGTGCCAGCAGCCCTTTGGTAGCGGGGGGCGAGCAGTACTTC.

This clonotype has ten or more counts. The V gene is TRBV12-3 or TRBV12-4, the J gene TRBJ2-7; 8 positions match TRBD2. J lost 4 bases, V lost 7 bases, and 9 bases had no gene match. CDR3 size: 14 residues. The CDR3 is CASNQGPGGYEQYF. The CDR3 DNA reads TGTGCCAGCAACCAAGGGCCGGGAGGGTACGAGCAGTACTTC.

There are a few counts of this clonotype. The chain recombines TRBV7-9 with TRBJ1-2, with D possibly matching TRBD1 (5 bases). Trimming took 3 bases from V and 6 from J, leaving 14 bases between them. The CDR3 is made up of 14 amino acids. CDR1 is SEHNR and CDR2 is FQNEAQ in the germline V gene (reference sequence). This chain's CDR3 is CASSLRDLIDGYTF. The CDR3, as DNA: TGTGCCAGCAGCTTGAGGGACCTAATTGATGGCTACACCTTC.

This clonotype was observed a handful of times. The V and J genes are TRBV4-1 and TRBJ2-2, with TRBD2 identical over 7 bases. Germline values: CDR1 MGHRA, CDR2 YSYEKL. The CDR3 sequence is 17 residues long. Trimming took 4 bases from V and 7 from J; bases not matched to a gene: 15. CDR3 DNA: TGCGCCAGCAGCCCCTCTCGCGGGGGAGTTCGGTACGGGGAGCTGTTTTTT. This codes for CASSPSRGGVRYGELFF.

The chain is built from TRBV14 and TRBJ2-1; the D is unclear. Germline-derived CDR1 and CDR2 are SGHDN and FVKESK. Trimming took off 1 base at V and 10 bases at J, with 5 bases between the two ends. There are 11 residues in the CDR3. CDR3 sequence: CASSQGTEQFF. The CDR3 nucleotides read TGTGCCAGCAGCCAAGGGACGGAGCAGTTCTTC. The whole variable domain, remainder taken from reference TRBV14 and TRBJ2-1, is EAGVTQFPSHSVIEKGQTVTLRCDPISGHDNLYWYRRVMGKEIKFLLHFVKESKQDESGMPNNRFLAERTGGTYSTLKVQPAELEDSGVYFCASSQGTEQFFGPGTRLTVL.

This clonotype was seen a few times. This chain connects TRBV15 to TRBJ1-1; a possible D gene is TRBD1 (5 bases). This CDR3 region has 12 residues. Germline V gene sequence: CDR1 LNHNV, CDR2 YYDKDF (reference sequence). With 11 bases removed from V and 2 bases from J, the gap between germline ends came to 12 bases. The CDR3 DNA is TGTGCCTCGGTCGGGGGAAACACTGAAGCTTTCTTT. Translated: CASVGGNTEAFF.

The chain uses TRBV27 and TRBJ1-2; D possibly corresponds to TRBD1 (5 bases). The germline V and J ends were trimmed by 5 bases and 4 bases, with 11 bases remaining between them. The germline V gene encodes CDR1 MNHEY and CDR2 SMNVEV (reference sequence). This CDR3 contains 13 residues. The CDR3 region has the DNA TGTGCCAGCAGTCACGGGACTCCCTATGGCTACACCTTC. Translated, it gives CASSHGTPYGYTF.

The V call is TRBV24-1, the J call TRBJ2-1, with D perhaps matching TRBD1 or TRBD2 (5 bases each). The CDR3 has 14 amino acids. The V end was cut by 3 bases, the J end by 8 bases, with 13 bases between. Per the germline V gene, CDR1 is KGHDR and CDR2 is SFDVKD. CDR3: CATSDPWRGDEQFF. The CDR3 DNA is TGTGCCACCAGTGATCCTTGGCGAGGGGATGAGCAGTTCTTC.